Below, one T cell receptor beta chain is given with its context. The sample originates from a study of shared clonotypes between healthy human individuals. Turning to the study itself: Samples came from two female and a few male donors aged 18 to 49.

About 90 million PBMCs supplied genomic DNA for unsorted samples. This CDR3 is 14 amino acids long. The trim removed 5 bases at V and 7 bases at J, leaving 9 bases unmatched. CDR1 is MDHEN and CDR2 is SYDVKM in the germline V gene. Among the unsorted PBMC samples, replicate PCRs used around 300 ng DNA, 30,000 to 35,000 T cell genomes. What was sequenced on ten immunoSEQ deep assay plates was unsorted PBMC DNA. Assay: immunoSEQ multiplex PCR; the TCRdb copy retains only in-frame clones and omits some. Of roughly 500,000 clones listed, 81% were seen once; the top ten hold about 12%. The sequence came from a woman aged 35 to 49 in good health. Some clones in this sample may be carry-over from other donors' samples. The chain recombines TRBV28 with TRBJ2-5; 8 nucleotides line up with TRBD2. The sample taken for sequencing was PBMCs. This CDR3 reads CASSVSGKWATQYF. CDR3 nucleotide sequence: TGTGCCAGCAGTGTTAGCGGGAAATGGGCGACCCAGTACTTC.